This T cell receptor (beta chain) originates from a study of post-analysis software for immune sequencing data. CDR3 length: 19 amino acids. In germline, CDR1 is SGHRS, CDR2 YFSETQ. The trim removed 1 base at V and 1 base at J, leaving 17 bases unmatched. In this sample, this clonotype turned up once. What it binds is not known. The study's findings and limits: The study found TRBV5-6, TRBV5-1 and TRBV20-1 among four to six TRBV segments more frequent in patients than controls.

TCR beta cDNA libraries had unique molecular identifiers. TCRdb ran MiXCR on the PCR reads and lists one entry per CDR3 protein. The sample includes roughly 400,000 distinct CDR3 sequences, approximately 37% of them seen just once. Sequencing used blood. V usage is TRBV5-1 and J usage is TRBJ2-7; TRBD2 matches at 7 bases. This TCR was sampled from a girl aged 2-9 years with multiple sclerosis. CDR3 nucleotides: TGCGCCAGCAGCTTGAGTCTTTCTATAGGCCTAGCGGTTTCCTACGAGCAGTACTTC. It specifies CASSLSLSIGLAVSYEQYF.